The rows below give T cell receptor beta chains drawn from one sample of a study of T cells in Graves' hyperthyroidism and ophthalmopathy. TCRdb recomputed calls from the multiplex PCR reads with MiXCR, one row per CDR3 protein. The data hold roughly 170,000 distinct CDR3 sequences, with approximately 15% observed a single time. Input material: blood. The receptors were gathered from a woman aged 50 to 60 with Graves' hyperthyroidism. Each CDR3 is given with its conserved first and last residue. D genes are given only for firm matches. Expanded clones get a size class; other rows say once, few or many, or leave the size out.

abundance | j_gene | v_gene | d_gene | len | CDR3aa | CDR3nt
many | TRBJ1-5 | TRBV10-3 | NA | 15 | CAINIPDSYNQPQHF | TGTGCCATCAACATACCTGACAGCTACAATCAGCCCCAGCATTTT
many | TRBJ2-5 | TRBV28 | NA | 14 | CASSFRQPQETQYF | TGTGCCAGCAGTTTTCGACAGCCTCAAGAGACCCAGTACTTC
NA | TRBJ1-5 | TRBV6-1 | NA | 13 | CASSGADEQPQHF | TGTGCCAGCAGTGGGGCAGATGAACAGCCCCAGCATTTT
NA | TRBJ2-1 | TRBV7-6 | TRBD2 | 15 | CASSLLAGGDNEQFF | TGTGCCAGCAGCCTACTAGCGGGAGGGGACAATGAGCAGTTCTTC
NA | TRBJ2-3 | TRBV19 | NA | 13 | CASSIVGPDTQYF | TGTGCCAGTAGTATTGTGGGACCAGATACGCAGTATTTT
many | TRBJ1-5 | TRBV20-1 | TRBD1 | 14 | CSAEGQGAIQPQHF | TGCAGTGCCGAGGGGCAGGGGGCAATTCAGCCCCAGCATTTT
NA | TRBJ1-5 | TRBV2 | NA | 14 | CASSDWEINQPQHF | TGTGCCAGCAGTGATTGGGAGATTAATCAGCCCCAGCATTTT
NA | TRBJ1-6 | TRBV12-3/TRBV12-4 | TRBD1 | 14 | CASSPTGPNSPLHF | TGTGCCAGCAGTCCGACAGGGCCTAATTCACCCCTCCACTTT
NA | TRBJ1-5 | TRBV4-2 | NA | 17 | CASSQDRRVRGNQPQHF | TGTGCCAGCAGTCAAGATAGAAGGGTAAGGGGCAATCAGCCCCAGCATTTT
many | TRBJ1-2 | TRBV29-1 | NA | 14 | CSVEARGEDYGYTF | TGCAGCGTTGAAGCGCGGGGGGAGGACTATGGCTACACCTTC
NA | TRBJ1-5 | TRBV4-2 | NA | 15 | CASSQGGGADQPQHF | TGTGCCAGCAGCCAAGGGGGGGGGGCCGATCAGCCCCAGCATTTT
many | TRBJ1-1 | TRBV19 | NA | 12 | CASRGHSYEAFF | TGTGCCAGTAGAGGACACTCCTATGAAGCTTTCTTT
NA | TRBJ2-4 | TRBV27 | NA | 15 | CATTGGREGRNIQYF | TGTGCCACCACAGGTGGGCGGGAAGGCAGAAACATTCAGTACTTC
many | TRBJ2-3 | TRBV12-3/TRBV12-4 | NA | 12 | CASSFVGDTQYF | TGTGCCAGCAGTTTTGTGGGCGATACGCAGTATTTT
NA | TRBJ2-5 | TRBV7-8 | TRBD2 | 17 | CASSLLGRGGTQETQYF | TGTGCCAGCAGCTTATTGGGGCGCGGGGGGACCCAAGAGACCCAGTACTTC
many | TRBJ2-7 | TRBV5-1 | TRBD1 | 14 | CASRRDSGPYEQYF | TGCGCCAGCAGGAGGGACAGTGGTCCCTACGAGCAGTACTTC
many | TRBJ1-5 | TRBV28 | NA | 15 | CASSPGGEGNQPQHF | TGTGCCAGCAGCCCAGGTGGTGAAGGCAATCAGCCCCAGCATTTT
few | TRBJ1-1 | TRBV4-3 | NA | 13 | CASNQLPNTEAFF | TGCGCCAGCAACCAACTACCGAACACTGAAGCTTTCTTT
many | TRBJ1-5 | TRBV15 | TRBD1 | 16 | CATSRTGTGSNQPQHF | TGTGCCACCAGCAGAACAGGGACAGGCAGCAATCAGCCCCAGCATTTT
few | TRBJ1-2 | TRBV29-1 | TRBD1 | 13 | CSVIEGTGNGYTF | TGCAGCGTGATTGAAGGGACAGGGAATGGCTACACCTTC
many | TRBJ1-2 | TRBV28 | NA | 14 | CASSSLGPTYGYTF | TGTGCCAGCAGTTCCCTGGGACCGACCTATGGCTACACCTTC
many | TRBJ1-5 | TRBV2 | NA | 12 | CASSGEKQPQHF | TGTGCCAGCAGTGGGGAGAAACAGCCCCAGCATTTT
many | TRBJ2-7 | TRBV7-9 | NA | 12 | CASSLTSYEQYF | TGTGCCAGCAGCTTAACGAGCTACGAGCAGTACTTC
NA | TRBJ2-1 | TRBV7-9 | TRBD2 | 14 | CASSLAGVEDEQFF | TGTGCCAGCAGTCTAGCGGGAGTTGAGGATGAGCAGTTCTTC
NA | TRBJ1-6 | TRBV25-1 | NA | 14 | CASRGMWGGSPLHF | TGTGCCAGCAGAGGAATGTGGGGGGGTTCACCCCTCCACTTT
many | TRBJ2-6 | TRBV7-9 | NA | 15 | CASSLDSWSVNVLTF | TGTGCCAGCAGCTTAGATAGTTGGTCGGTGAACGTCCTGACTTTC
few | TRBJ1-6 | TRBV19 | NA | 15 | CASRRSGSYNSPLHF | TGTGCCAGTAGAAGATCAGGGTCGTATAATTCACCCCTCCACTTT
many | TRBJ2-1 | TRBV13 | NA | 15 | CASSSYKYRVGEQFF | TGTGCCAGCAGCTCGTACAAATACAGGGTAGGGGAGCAGTTCTTC
few | TRBJ2-2 | TRBV3-1 | NA | 16 | CASSQERGYRSGELFF | TGTGCCAGCAGCCAAGAGAGGGGATATCGGTCCGGGGAGCTGTTTTTT
many | TRBJ2-7 | TRBV6-4 | TRBD1 | 13 | CASSRDRGLEQYF | TGTGCCAGCTCCCGGGACAGGGGTCTCGAGCAGTACTTC
many | TRBJ2-3 | TRBV7-8 | TRBD2 | 15 | CASSVRLAGDDTQYF | TGTGCCAGCAGCGTCCGACTAGCGGGTGATGATACGCAGTATTTT
NA | TRBJ2-7 | TRBV7-9 | TRBD1 | 15 | CASSSTGGQSYEQYF | TGTGCCAGCAGCTCCACAGGGGGCCAATCCTACGAGCAGTACTTC
many | TRBJ2-7 | TRBV28 | NA | 16 | CASSLIRQAGDYEQYF | TGTGCCAGCAGTTTAATTCGACAGGCGGGGGACTACGAGCAGTACTTC
few | TRBJ2-7 | TRBV7-9 | NA | 20 | CASSSSRHPTPGRSYYEQYF | TGTGCCAGCAGCTCCTCCCGCCACCCAACTCCGGGACGGAGCTACTACGAGCAGTACTTC
many | TRBJ1-2 | TRBV6-1 | NA | 15 | CASIVQGALGYGYTF | TGTGCCAGCATCGTGCAGGGCGCGCTTGGCTATGGCTACACCTTC
many | TRBJ1-3 | TRBV7-9 | NA | 14 | CASSFEGSKDTIYF | TGTGCCAGCAGCTTTGAAGGATCTAAAGACACCATATATTTT
many | TRBJ2-5 | TRBV6-1 | TRBD2 | 17 | CASSRPGASGGAGTQYF | TGTGCCAGCAGTCGCCCCGGTGCTAGCGGGGGGGCAGGGACCCAGTACTTC
many | TRBJ2-1 | TRBV5-1 | TRBD1 | 16 | CASITGTGGDRSEQFF | TGCGCCAGCATTACTGGGACAGGGGGCGATCGTAGCGAGCAGTTCTTC
NA | TRBJ2-5 | TRBV9 | TRBD1 | 14 | CASSTSTGGETQYF | TGTGCCAGCAGCACCTCGACAGGGGGGGAGACCCAGTACTTC
many | TRBJ2-1 | TRBV29-1 | NA | 13 | CSVPARGRNEQFF | TGCAGCGTCCCCGCCAGGGGTAGGAATGAGCAGTTCTTC
many | TRBJ2-7 | TRBV7-9 | TRBD2 | 14 | CASSRTSGDYEQYF | TGTGCCAGCAGCCGAACTAGCGGGGACTACGAGCAGTACTTC
many | TRBJ2-7 | TRBV7-2 | NA | 14 | CASSGGLNSYEQYF | TGTGCCAGCAGCGGGGGCCTAAACTCCTACGAGCAGTACTTC
many | TRBJ2-3 | TRBV10-3 | TRBD2 | 18 | CAISESGGEFPSTDTQYF | TGTGCCATCAGTGAATCCGGGGGGGAATTCCCTAGCACAGATACGCAGTATTTT
many | TRBJ2-5 | TRBV28 | NA | 15 | CASKPGGTVQETQYF | TGTGCCAGCAAACCGGGGGGGACAGTTCAAGAGACCCAGTACTTC
many | TRBJ2-1 | TRBV11-3 | TRBD1 | 17 | CASSSPKTGTADNEQFF | TGTGCCAGCAGCTCGCCCAAAACCGGGACAGCAGACAATGAGCAGTTCTTC
many | TRBJ1-1 | TRBV6-2/TRBV6-3 | NA | 14 | CASSPSSGNTEAFF | TGTGCCAGCAGCCCTTCATCGGGGAACACTGAAGCTTTCTTT
many | TRBJ2-1 | TRBV5-1 | TRBD2 | 16 | CASSLELAGGLDEQFF | TGCGCCAGCAGCTTGGAACTAGCGGGGGGGCTAGATGAGCAGTTCTTC
many | TRBJ1-1 | TRBV18 | NA | 16 | CASSARAWESPTEAFF | TGTGCCAGCTCAGCACGGGCGTGGGAAAGCCCCACTGAAGCTTTCTTT
many | TRBJ2-3 | TRBV6-2/TRBV6-3 | TRBD2 | 19 | CASSYPMTGTSGGTDTQYF | TGTGCCAGCAGTTACCCTATGACCGGGACTAGCGGGGGCACAGATACGCAGTATTTT
many | TRBJ2-2 | TRBV7-2 | NA | 15 | CASSFGRGNTGELFF | TGTGCCAGCAGCTTCGGCAGGGGTAACACCGGGGAGCTGTTTTTT
many | TRBJ1-4 | TRBV24-1 | NA | 13 | CATSDPDTEKLFF | TGTGCCACCAGTGACCCGGACACTGAAAAACTGTTTTTT
many | TRBJ2-3 | TRBV7-9 | TRBD1 | 14 | CASSPRGPTDTQYF | TGTGCCAGCAGCCCCAGGGGGCCCACAGATACGCAGTATTTT